This T cell receptor (beta chain) stems from a study of radiotherapy plus CTLA-4 blockade in lung cancer. Study-level background: With 25% to 40% of patients having disease control, objective responses were seen in roughly 18%.

Per germline, CDR1 SGDLS and CDR2 YYNGEE. The J segment lost 0 bases and the V segment lost 0 bases, leaving 5 bases of the junction unmatched. The CDR3 is made up of 16 amino acids. Study outcomes and limitations: Strongest reported response predictors: early blood clone changes and post-radiation interferon-beta. Some TCR clones had been derived from tumors. These clones expanded in peripheral blood after radiotherapy plus ipilimumab.

Sequenced by immunoSEQ multiplex PCR; TCRdb stores in-frame clones only, minus some. The data contain 40,000 to 60,000 clones, 86% of them singletons. Remarks on this clone: The antigen is unknown.

Patients in the study, people with chemo-refractory metastatic non-small-cell lung cancer, received focal radiation plus ipilimumab CTLA-4 blockade. The clonotype was recovered from a human donor with non-small cell lung cancer that progressed on radiotherapy plus ipilimumab. Some clones in this sample may be carry-over from other donors' samples. The material was peripheral blood, obtained from a patient treated with radiotherapy plus ipilimumab. V and J are TRBV9 and TRBJ2-7; 8 bases map to TRBD1. CDR3 region: CASSVGKGTGSYEQYF. Written as DNA, the CDR3 is TGTGCCAGCAGCGTAGGTAAGGGGACAGGCTCCTACGAGCAGTACTTC.